Below, 6 T cell receptor beta chains from the same sample are listed, as sequenced in a study of blood T cell repertoires in COVID-19. Sequencing used immunoSEQ multiplex PCR; TCRdb keeps in-frame clones, though not all of them. The sample holds fewer than 200,000 clones, roughly 84% seen once. Sequencing used PBMCs or T cells enriched from blood (not recorded which). The receptors stem from a man aged 55-75 years who had recovered from COVID-19.

The gene calls are TRBV14 and TRBJ1-1; the D is unclear. There are 14 residues in the CDR3. The V end was cut by 0 bases, the J end by 4 bases, with 9 bases between. Germline V gene sequence: CDR1 SGHDN, CDR2 FVKESK. This CDR3 is CASSQDLTGTEAFF. CDR3 nucleotides: TGTGCCAGCAGCCAAGATCTGACGGGCACTGAAGCTTTCTTT.

This rearrangement joins TRBV11-2 to TRBJ1-1, with D maybe TRBD1 (5 bases). The germline V gene encodes CDR1 SGHAT and CDR2 FQNNGV. Deletions cut 5 bases from V and 3 bases from J, with 10 bases between. CDR3 length: 13 amino acids. CDR3 sequence: CASSGHVDTEAFF. As DNA, the CDR3 is TGTGCCAGCAGCGGACACGTGGACACTGAAGCTTTCTTT.

The chain links TRBV7-6 to TRBJ2-3, with 7 bases matching TRBD2. The CDR3 is made up of 22 amino acids. V gave up 4 bases and J gave up 0 bases; unmatched junction bases: 25. Germline values: CDR1 SGHVS, CDR2 FNYEAQ. The CDR3 nucleotides read TGTGCCAGCAGCTCACTTGGGTCTGACTGGGCAAGCGGGGCAACTAGCACAGATACGCAGTATTTT. Translated, it gives CASSSLGSDWASGATSTDTQYF.

In this sample, this clone turned up once. J is TRBJ1-1 and V is TRBV5-4, with D possibly TRBD1 on 5 matching bases. Per germline, CDR1 SGHNT and CDR2 YYREEE (reference sequence). The CDR3 has 16 residues. Trimming shortened V by 3 bases and J by 0 bases, and 15 bases separated the two germline ends. The CDR3 spells CASSWIPTVMNTEAFF. DNA of the CDR3: TGTGCCAGCAGCTGGATACCGACAGTAATGAACACTGAAGCTTTCTTT. The full variable domain, in which reference TRBV5-4 and TRBJ1-1 provide the parts outside the CDR3, is ETGVTQSPTHLIKTRGQQVTLRCSSQSGHNTVSWYQQALGQGPQFIFQYYREEENGRGNFPPRFSGLQFPNYSSELNVNALELDDSALYLCASSWIPTVMNTEAFFGQGTRLTVV.

The chain uses TRBV18 and TRBJ2-7; TRBD1 matches at 7 bases. Per germline, CDR1 KGHSH and CDR2 LQKENI. The V and J ends lost 4 bases and 1 base, in that order; junction bases with no gene match: 10. The CDR3 consists of 16 residues. The CDR3, as DNA: TGTGCCAGCTCACTACGGACAGGTCGGAATTCCTACGAGCAGTACTTC. The encoded protein is CASSLRTGRNSYEQYF.

The V gene is TRBV28, the J gene TRBJ2-5, with TRBD1 as a possible D gene (6 bases). This CDR3 region has 15 residues. V lost 5 bases and J lost 5, with 18 bases in between. Germline loops: CDR1 MDHEN, CDR2 SYDVKM. This chain's CDR3 is CASSQTGTTDETQYF. DNA of the CDR3: TGTGCCAGCAGTCAAACCGGGACAACGGACGAGACCCAGTACTTC.